A single sample gave rise to the 2 T cell receptor beta chains below, sequenced in a study of T cell responses to AZD1222 COVID-19 vaccine. Produced via immunoSEQ multiplex PCR; TCRdb's table is partial and in-frame only. The table includes around 62,000 clones, approximately 90% detected once. The material sequenced was peripheral blood, taken on day 0 of AZD1222 vaccination. These TCRs come from an adult in good health.

V gene TRBV3-1 (or the pseudogene TRBV3-2) combines with J gene TRBJ2-5; 8 bases map to TRBD1. Germline V gene sequence: CDR1 LGHDT, CDR2 YNNKEL (reference sequence). This CDR3 spans 14 amino acids. Trimming at V came to 1 base and at J to 3 bases, leaving 1 base not matched to a gene. The CDR3 protein is CASSQGTGKETQYF. CDR3 DNA: TGTGCCAGCAGCCAAGGGACAGGGAAAGAGACCCAGTACTTC.

The V and J genes are TRBV11-2 and TRBJ1-3; D call uncertain. The length of the CDR3 is 13 residues. Trimming took 5 bases from V and 4 from J, leaving 9 bases between them. CDR1 and CDR2 (germline): SGHAT, FQNNGV. CDR3 sequence reads: CASSPRVGNTIYF. As DNA, the CDR3 is TGTGCCAGCAGCCCTAGGGTGGGAAACACCATATATTTT.